This is a list of T cell receptor beta chains from one sample in a study of radiotherapy plus CTLA-4 blockade in lung cancer. Produced via immunoSEQ multiplex PCR; TCRdb's table is partial and in-frame only. The table has 60,000 to 70,000 clones, around 80% seen once. The material sequenced was peripheral blood, taken from a patient treated with radiotherapy plus ipilimumab. Receptors originate from a human donor with non-small cell lung cancer who had a complete response to radiotherapy plus ipilimumab. The CDR3 runs from the conserved cysteine through the conserved F or W. Each record gives: D gene, clone size, V gene, CDR3 length, J gene, CDR3 protein, CDR3 DNA. A D gene is named only where the DNA matches it firmly. Not all rows give a size; the values are once, few, many and, for expanded clones, a class.

d_gene: -
abundance: -
v_gene: TRBV5-1
len: 13
j_gene: TRBJ1-2
CDR3aa: CASSLTGAYGYTF
CDR3nt: TGCGCCAGCAGCTTGACAGGAGCGTATGGCTACACCTTC

d_gene: -
abundance: -
v_gene: TRBV15
len: 16
j_gene: TRBJ1-2
CDR3aa: CATSREGGNVLGGYTF
CDR3nt: TGTGCCACCAGCAGAGAGGGAGGGAATGTCCTGGGAGGCTACACCTTC

d_gene: -
abundance: -
v_gene: TRBV7-2
len: 15
j_gene: TRBJ1-1
CDR3aa: CASSLGWRLGTEAFF
CDR3nt: TGTGCCAGCAGCTTAGGGTGGAGGCTTGGCACTGAAGCTTTCTTT

d_gene: -
abundance: -
v_gene: TRBV30
len: 13
j_gene: TRBJ1-1
CDR3aa: CAWRQGANTEAFF
CDR3nt: TGTGCCTGGAGGCAAGGGGCGAACACTGAAGCTTTCTTT

d_gene: -
abundance: once
v_gene: TRBV7-6
len: 15
j_gene: TRBJ1-4
CDR3aa: CASSLVPGAYEKLFF
CDR3nt: TGTGCCAGCAGCTTAGTTCCGGGGGCGTATGAAAAACTGTTTTTT

d_gene: -
abundance: -
v_gene: TRBV7-8
len: 15
j_gene: TRBJ1-4
CDR3aa: CASSPQKGRNEKLFF
CDR3nt: TGTGCCAGCAGCCCGCAGAAGGGGCGTAATGAAAAACTGTTTTTT

d_gene: -
abundance: -
v_gene: TRBV19
len: 17
j_gene: TRBJ1-2
CDR3aa: CASSIDGVGERTYGYTF
CDR3nt: TGTGCCAGTAGTATAGATGGCGTGGGGGAGCGCACCTATGGCTACACCTTC

d_gene: TRBD1
abundance: few
v_gene: TRBV7-9
len: 13
j_gene: TRBJ1-6
CDR3aa: CASSPGQDSPLHF
CDR3nt: TGTGCCAGCAGCCCCGGACAGGATTCACCCCTCCACTTT

d_gene: -
abundance: -
v_gene: TRBV6-1
len: 16
j_gene: TRBJ1-1
CDR3aa: CASSEVVGFTDTEAFF
CDR3nt: TGTGCCAGCAGTGAAGTTGTGGGCTTTACTGACACTGAAGCTTTCTTT

d_gene: TRBD1
abundance: -
v_gene: TRBV19
len: 14
j_gene: TRBJ2-1
CDR3aa: CASAFGDRGNEQFF
CDR3nt: TGTGCCAGTGCCTTCGGGGACAGGGGGAATGAGCAGTTCTTC

d_gene: -
abundance: -
v_gene: TRBV7-2
len: 14
j_gene: TRBJ1-6
CDR3aa: CASSLRSQNSPLHF
CDR3nt: TGTGCCAGCAGCTTACGGTCACAGAATTCACCCCTCCACTTT

d_gene: TRBD1
abundance: -
v_gene: TRBV7-9
len: 17
j_gene: TRBJ1-1
CDR3aa: CASSLGQGYFSNTEAFF
CDR3nt: TGTGCCAGCAGCCTAGGACAGGGGTACTTTTCAAACACTGAAGCTTTCTTT

d_gene: TRBD2
abundance: -
v_gene: TRBV9
len: 15
j_gene: TRBJ2-1
CDR3aa: CASSASSGGYNEQFF
CDR3nt: TGTGCCAGCAGCGCTTCTAGCGGGGGGTACAATGAGCAGTTCTTC

d_gene: TRBD2
abundance: -
v_gene: TRBV29-1
len: 14
j_gene: TRBJ2-5
CDR3aa: CSVSKGLALETQYF
CDR3nt: TGCAGCGTTTCTAAGGGACTAGCTCTGGAGACCCAGTACTTC

d_gene: -
abundance: -
v_gene: TRBV7-8
len: 12
j_gene: TRBJ2-5
CDR3aa: CASSGASETQYF
CDR3nt: TGTGCCAGCAGTGGGGCTTCGGAGACCCAGTACTTC

d_gene: -
abundance: once
v_gene: TRBV2
len: 14
j_gene: TRBJ1-1
CDR3aa: CASSELGYDTEAFF
CDR3nt: TGTGCCAGCAGTGAACTTGGATACGACACTGAAGCTTTCTTT

d_gene: -
abundance: -
v_gene: TRBV9
len: 14
j_gene: TRBJ2-7
CDR3aa: CASSDGYRTYEQYF
CDR3nt: TGTGCCAGCAGCGATGGCTACCGAACCTACGAGCAGTACTTC